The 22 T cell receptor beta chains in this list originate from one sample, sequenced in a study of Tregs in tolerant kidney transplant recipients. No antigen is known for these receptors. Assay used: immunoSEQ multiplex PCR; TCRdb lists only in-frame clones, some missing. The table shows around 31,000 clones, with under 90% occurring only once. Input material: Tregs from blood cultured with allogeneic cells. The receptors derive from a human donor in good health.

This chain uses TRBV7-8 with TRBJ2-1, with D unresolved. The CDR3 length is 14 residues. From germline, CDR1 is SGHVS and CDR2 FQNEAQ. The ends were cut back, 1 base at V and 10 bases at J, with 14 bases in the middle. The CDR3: CASSLGGNLREQFF. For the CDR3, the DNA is TGTGCCAGCAGCTTAGGTGGGAACCTCCGGGAGCAGTTCTTC. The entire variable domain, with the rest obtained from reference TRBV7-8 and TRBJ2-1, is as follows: GAGVSQSPRYKVAKRGQDVALRCDPISGHVSLFWYQQALGQGPEFLTYFQNEAQLDKSGLPSDRFFAERPEGSVSTLKIQRTQQEDSAVYLCASSLGGNLREQFFGPGTRLTVL.

CDR3 sequence (DNA): TGTGCCAGCAGTTCCCTTGGCGGGGACTCCTACAATGAGCAGTTCTTC. Its translation: CASSSLGGDSYNEQFF. This chain joins TRBV27 and TRBJ2-1; tentative D call: TRBD2 (6 bases). The germline V gene encodes CDR1 MNHEY and CDR2 SMNVEV (reference sequence). With 4 bases removed from V and 0 bases from J, the gap between germline ends came to 13 bases. There are 16 residues in the CDR3.

Written as DNA, the CDR3 is TGCGCCAGCAGCTTGACTACCTACACAGATACGCAGTATTTT. Translating it yields CASSLTTYTDTQYF. The chain links TRBV5-1 to TRBJ2-3; D is undetermined. Germline V CDR1 and CDR2: SGHRS, YFSETQ. The V gene lost 1 base and the J gene lost 2 bases, with 8 bases spanning the gap. The CDR3 contains 14 residues. Full variable domain (missing parts from reference TRBV5-1 and TRBJ2-3): KAGVTQTPRYLIKTRGQQVTLSCSPISGHRSVSWYQQTPGQGLQFLFEYFSETQRNKGNFPGRFSGRQFSNSRSEMNVSTLELGDSALYLCASSLTTYTDTQYFGPGTRLTVL.

The CDR3 sequence: CAWSVAGVGWSYEQYF. In DNA, the CDR3 is TGTGCCTGGAGTGTAGCCGGGGTAGGGTGGTCCTACGAGCAGTACTTC. This sequence joins TRBV30 and TRBJ2-7; D may be TRBD2 (5 bases). The germline V and J ends were trimmed by 0 bases and 1 base, with 16 bases remaining between them. The CDR3 has 16 residues. Germline V gene lookup returns CDR1 GTSNPN and CDR2 SVGIG (reference sequence).

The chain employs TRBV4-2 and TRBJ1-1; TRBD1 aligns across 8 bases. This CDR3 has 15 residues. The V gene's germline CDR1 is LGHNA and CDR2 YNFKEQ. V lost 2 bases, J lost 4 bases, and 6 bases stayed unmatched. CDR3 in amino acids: CASSQRTGWGTEAFF. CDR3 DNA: TGTGCCAGCAGCCAAAGGACAGGGTGGGGCACTGAAGCTTTCTTT.

The CDR3 DNA sequence: TGTGCCAGCACTTATCCCGGGGGCCAAGAGACCCAGTACTTC. Translation: CASTYPGGQETQYF. The chain carries TRBV11-3 and TRBJ2-5; a possible D gene is TRBD2 (6 bases). Trimming removed 7 bases from V and 1 base from J, with 13 bases in between. Germline CDR1 is SGHNT and CDR2 is YENEEA. CDR3 length: 14 residues.

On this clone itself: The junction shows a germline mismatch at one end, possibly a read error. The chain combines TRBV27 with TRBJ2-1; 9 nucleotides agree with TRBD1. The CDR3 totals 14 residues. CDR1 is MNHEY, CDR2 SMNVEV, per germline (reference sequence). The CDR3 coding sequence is TGTGCCAGCAGTAACTGGGGAGGGGGACAGGGTTTGATCTTC. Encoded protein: CASSNWGGGQGLIF.

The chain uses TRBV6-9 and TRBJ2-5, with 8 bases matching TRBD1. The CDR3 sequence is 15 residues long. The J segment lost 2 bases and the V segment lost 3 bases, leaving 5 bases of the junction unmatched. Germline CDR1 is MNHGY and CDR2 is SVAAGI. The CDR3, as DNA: TGTGCCAGCAGTTACTCGGGACAGGTACAAGAGACCCAGTACTTC. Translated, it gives CASSYSGQVQETQYF.

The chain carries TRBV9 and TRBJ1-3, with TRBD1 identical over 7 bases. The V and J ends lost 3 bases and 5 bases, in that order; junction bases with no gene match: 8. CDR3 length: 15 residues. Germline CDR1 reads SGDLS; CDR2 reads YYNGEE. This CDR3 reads CASSARDRGRNTIYF. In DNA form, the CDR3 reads TGTGCCAGCAGCGCAAGGGACAGAGGTAGAAACACCATATATTTT.

CDR3 protein: CASSLAATTADNEQFF. The CDR3 bases are TGTGCCAGCAGCTTAGCGGCTACGACAGCCGACAATGAGCAGTTCTTC. This sequence joins TRBV11-3 and TRBJ2-1; TRBD1 might be the D (5 bases). Germline V gene lookup returns CDR1 SGHNT and CDR2 YENEEA. The CDR3 has 16 amino acids. Deletions cut 1 base from V and 5 bases from J, with 15 bases between.

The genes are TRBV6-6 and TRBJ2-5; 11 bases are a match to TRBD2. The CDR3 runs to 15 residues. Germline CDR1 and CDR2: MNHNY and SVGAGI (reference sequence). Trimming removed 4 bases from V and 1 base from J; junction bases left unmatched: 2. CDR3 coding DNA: TGTGCCAGCAGTTTGACTAGCGGGGCCCAAGAGACCCAGTACTTC. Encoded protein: CASSLTSGAQETQYF.

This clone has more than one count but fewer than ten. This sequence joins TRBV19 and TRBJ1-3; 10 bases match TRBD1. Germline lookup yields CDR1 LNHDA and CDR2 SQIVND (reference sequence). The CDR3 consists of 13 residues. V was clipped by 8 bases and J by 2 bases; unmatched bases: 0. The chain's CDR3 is CASGQGAGNTIYF. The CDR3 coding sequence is TGTGCCAGTGGACAGGGGGCTGGAAACACCATATATTTT.

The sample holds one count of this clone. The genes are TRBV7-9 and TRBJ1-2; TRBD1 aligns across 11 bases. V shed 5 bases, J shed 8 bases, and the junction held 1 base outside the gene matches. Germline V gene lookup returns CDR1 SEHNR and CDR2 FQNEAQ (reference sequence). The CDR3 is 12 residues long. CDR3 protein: CASSGQGAGYTF. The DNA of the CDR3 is TGTGCCAGCAGCGGACAGGGGGCCGGCTACACCTTC.

In nucleotides, the CDR3 is TGCGCCAGCAGCCCCAGGGGGGACACCTCTGGAAACACCATATATTTT. Residues: CASSPRGDTSGNTIYF. V gene TRBV5-1 combines with J gene TRBJ1-3, with 7 bases lining up with TRBD1. The V gene end was trimmed by 4 bases and the J gene end by 0 bases; junction bases not matched to a gene: 7. CDR3 size: 16 residues. CDR1 is SGHRS and CDR2 is YFSETQ in the germline V gene.

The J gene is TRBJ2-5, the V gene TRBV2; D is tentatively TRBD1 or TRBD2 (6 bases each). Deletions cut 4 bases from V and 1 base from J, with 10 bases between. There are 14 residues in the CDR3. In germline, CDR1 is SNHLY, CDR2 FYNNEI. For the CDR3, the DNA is TGTGCCAGCAGTGGGCCGGGGGCCCAAGAGACCCAGTACTTC. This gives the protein CASSGPGAQETQYF.

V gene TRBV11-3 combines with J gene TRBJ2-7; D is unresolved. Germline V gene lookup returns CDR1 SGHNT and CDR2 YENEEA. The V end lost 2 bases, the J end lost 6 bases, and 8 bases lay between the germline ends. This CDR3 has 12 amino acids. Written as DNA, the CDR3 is TGTGCCAGCAGCTTAAGGCGCTCCGAGCAGTACTTC. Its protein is CASSLRRSEQYF.

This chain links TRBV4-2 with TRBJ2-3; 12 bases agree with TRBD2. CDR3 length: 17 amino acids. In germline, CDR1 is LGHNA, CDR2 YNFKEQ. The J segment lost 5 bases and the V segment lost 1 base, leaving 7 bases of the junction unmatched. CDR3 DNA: TGTGCCAGCAGCCAAGGTCTAGCGGGAGGGCCTAGAGATACGCAGTATTTT. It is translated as CASSQGLAGGPRDTQYF.

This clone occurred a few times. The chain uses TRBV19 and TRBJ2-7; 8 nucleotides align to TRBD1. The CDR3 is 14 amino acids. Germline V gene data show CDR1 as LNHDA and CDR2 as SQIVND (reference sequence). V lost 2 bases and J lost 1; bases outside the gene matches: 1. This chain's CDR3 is CASSITGGSYEQYF. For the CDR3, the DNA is TGTGCCAGTAGTATAACAGGGGGGTCCTACGAGCAGTACTTC. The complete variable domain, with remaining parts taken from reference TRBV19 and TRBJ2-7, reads DGGITQSPKYLFRKEGQNVTLSCEQNLNHDAMYWYRQDPGQGLRLIYYSQIVNDFQKGDIAEGYSVSREKKESFPLTVTSAQKNPTAFYLCASSITGGSYEQYFGPGTRLTVT.

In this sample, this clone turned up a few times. This CDR3 is CASSLAGAGVRYEQYF. In nucleotides, the CDR3 is TGTGCCAGCAGCTTAGCGGGGGCGGGAGTCAGATACGAGCAGTACTTC. The chain combines TRBV7-2 with TRBJ2-7; a weak D match, TRBD2 (7 bases). CDR3 size: 16 residues. Germline CDR1 SGHTA, CDR2 FQGNSA. V was pared by 0 bases and J by 4 bases, with 16 bases between.

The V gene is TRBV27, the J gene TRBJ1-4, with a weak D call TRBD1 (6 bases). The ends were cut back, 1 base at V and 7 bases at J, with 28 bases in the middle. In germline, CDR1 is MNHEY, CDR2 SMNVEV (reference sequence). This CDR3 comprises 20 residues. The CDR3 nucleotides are TGTGCCAGCAGTTTATTACCCCCGGGGGACAACCTTTATGAGGCTGAAAAACTGTTTTTT. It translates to CASSLLPPGDNLYEAEKLFF.

The DNA of the CDR3 is TGTGCCAGCAGCTGGGGGACAGGGGGCGGAGAGACCCAGTACTTC. This codes for CASSWGTGGGETQYF. The chain recombines TRBV9 with TRBJ2-5; 12 bases line up with TRBD1. V dropped 4 bases and J dropped 4; count of bases not matched to a gene: 5. This CDR3 region has 15 residues. The germline V gene has CDR1 SGDLS and CDR2 YYNGEE.

The CDR3 bases are TGTGCCAGCAGGGGCCCGGAGGGCTCACCCCTCCACTTT. Its protein is CASRGPEGSPLHF. The chain carries TRBV2 and TRBJ1-6; no definite D call. This CDR3 has 13 amino acids. The V gene's germline CDR1 is SNHLY and CDR2 FYNNEI. Trimming removed 6 bases at V and 10 bases at J, with 13 bases between.